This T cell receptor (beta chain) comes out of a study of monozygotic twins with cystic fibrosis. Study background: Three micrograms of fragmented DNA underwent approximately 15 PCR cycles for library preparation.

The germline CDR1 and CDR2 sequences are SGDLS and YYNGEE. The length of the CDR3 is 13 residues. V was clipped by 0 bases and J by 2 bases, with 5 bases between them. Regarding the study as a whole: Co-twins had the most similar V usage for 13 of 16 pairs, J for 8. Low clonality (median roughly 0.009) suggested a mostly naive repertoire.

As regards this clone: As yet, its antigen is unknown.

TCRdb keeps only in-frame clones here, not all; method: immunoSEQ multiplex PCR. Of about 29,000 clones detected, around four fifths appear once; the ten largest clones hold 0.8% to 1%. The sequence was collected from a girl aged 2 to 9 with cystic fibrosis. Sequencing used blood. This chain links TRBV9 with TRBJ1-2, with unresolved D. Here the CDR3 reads CASSVEGNYGYTF. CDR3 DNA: TGTGCCAGCAGCGTAGAGGGCAACTATGGCTACACCTTC.